Listed below are T cell receptor beta chains from one sample, sequenced in a study of blood T cells in healthy people across ages. TCRdb independently ran MiXCR on the 5' RACE reads; one entry per CDR3 protein. The table includes approximately 2,000,000 distinct CDR3 sequences, 35% to 50% detected once. The source material was blood. The receptors originated from a human donor in good health. The CDR3 runs from the conserved cysteine through the conserved F or W. A D gene is named only where the DNA matches it firmly. Size is omitted from some rows. Given values are once, few, many or a class for expanded clones.

CDR3: CASSLTEPTRGRPYEQYF
DNA: TGCGCCAGCAGCTTAACGGAGCCGACAAGAGGGCGTCCCTACGAGCAGTACTTC
V: TRBV5-1
D: -
size: -
J: TRBJ2-7

CDR3: CASSVLDEQYF
DNA: TGTGCCAGCAGTGTCCTGGACGAGCAGTACTTC
V: TRBV2
D: -
size: few
J: TRBJ2-7

CDR3: CASTRQSNEKLFF
DNA: TGTGCCAGCACTCGACAGTCTAATGAAAAACTGTTTTTT
V: TRBV5-6
D: -
size: -
J: TRBJ1-4

CDR3: CASSPRTGGHEQFF
DNA: TGTGCCAGCAGCCCACGGACAGGGGGCCATGAGCAGTTCTTC
V: TRBV3-1
D: TRBD1
size: -
J: TRBJ2-1

CDR3: CASSVRRDGYTF
DNA: TGTGCCAGCAGCGTGCGGAGAGATGGCTACACCTTC
V: TRBV9
D: -
size: few
J: TRBJ1-2

CDR3: CASKGLAGYSEQFF
DNA: TGTGCCAGCAAGGGACTAGCGGGGTATAGTGAGCAGTTCTTC
V: TRBV27
D: TRBD2
size: -
J: TRBJ2-1

CDR3: CSASSEETQYF
DNA: TGCAGTGCTAGTTCCGAAGAGACCCAGTACTTC
V: TRBV20-1
D: -
size: -
J: TRBJ2-5

CDR3: CASSPQLGARNEKLFF
DNA: TGTGCCAGCTCACCACAACTAGGGGCCAGGAATGAAAAACTGTTTTTT
V: TRBV18
D: -
size: few
J: TRBJ1-4

CDR3: CASSTRALRGYTF
DNA: TGTGCCAGCAGCACCAGGGCCCTCAGGGGCTACACCTTC
V: TRBV11-1
D: -
size: -
J: TRBJ1-2

CDR3: CATSDGLAGDTQYF
DNA: TGTGCCACCAGTGATGGACTAGCGGGGGATACGCAGTATTTT
V: TRBV24-1
D: TRBD2
size: few
J: TRBJ2-3

CDR3: CASTVAGGVIDRNTIYF
DNA: TGTGCCAGCACCGTAGCCGGGGGGGTGATAGACCGAAACACCATATATTTT
V: TRBV28
D: -
size: -
J: TRBJ1-3

CDR3: CVSSLAGAGWETQYF
DNA: TGTGTCAGCAGTTTAGCGGGGGCCGGGTGGGAGACCCAGTACTTC
V: TRBV12-3/TRBV12-4
D: TRBD2
size: -
J: TRBJ2-5

CDR3: CASTPDRHSNQPQHF
DNA: TGTGCCAGCACTCCAGACAGGCATAGCAATCAGCCCCAGCATTTT
V: TRBV6-5
D: -
size: few
J: TRBJ1-5

CDR3: CASSLGGQSGETQYF
DNA: TGTGCCAGCAGCCTCGGCGGACAGTCGGGAGAGACCCAGTACTTC
V: TRBV9
D: -
size: -
J: TRBJ2-5

CDR3: CASSQGRSLGPLMVKTQYF
DNA: TGTGCCAGCAGCCAAGGGCGGTCCTTGGGGCCTTTAATGGTTAAGACCCAGTACTTC
V: TRBV3-1
D: -
size: -
J: TRBJ2-5

CDR3: CASSSTGGSPLHF
DNA: TGTGCCAGCAGTTCGACAGGGGGGTCACCCCTCCACTTT
V: TRBV27
D: TRBD1
size: few
J: TRBJ1-6

CDR3: CASSLISSYNEQFF
DNA: TGTGCCAGCAGCTTGATCAGCTCCTACAATGAGCAGTTCTTC
V: TRBV5-5
D: -
size: few
J: TRBJ2-1

CDR3: CASKRTGGSETQYF
DNA: TGTGCCAGCAAAAGGACAGGGGGTTCAGAGACCCAGTACTTC
V: TRBV6-6
D: TRBD1
size: -
J: TRBJ2-5

CDR3: CASSQGGPAGANVLTF
DNA: TGTGCCAGCAGCCAAGGCGGTCCTGCTGGGGCCAACGTCCTGACTTTC
V: TRBV4-2
D: -
size: few
J: TRBJ2-6

CDR3: CASSLLDRARGETQYF
DNA: TGCGCCAGCAGCTTGCTCGATCGGGCCAGGGGAGAGACCCAGTACTTC
V: TRBV5-1
D: -
size: -
J: TRBJ2-5

CDR3: CSTSGGTPEQFF
DNA: TGTAGCACTAGCGGGGGGACCCCTGAGCAGTTCTTC
V: TRBV20-1
D: TRBD2
size: many
J: TRBJ2-1

CDR3: CASRRGRGQGATDTQYF
DNA: TGTGCCAGCAGACGAGGGCGGGGACAGGGGGCCACAGATACGCAGTATTTT
V: TRBV11-2
D: TRBD1
size: few
J: TRBJ2-3

CDR3: CSARDLAGEVYEQYF
DNA: TGCAGTGCTAGAGATTTGGCGGGGGAAGTCTACGAGCAGTACTTC
V: TRBV20-1
D: TRBD2
size: few
J: TRBJ2-7

CDR3: CASSPSRDRAVLSNWETQYF
DNA: TGTGCCAGCAGTCCTTCTCGAGACAGAGCGGTTCTCTCGAATTGGGAGACCCAGTACTTC
V: TRBV12-3/TRBV12-4
D: -
size: -
J: TRBJ2-5

CDR3: CASSFSAGGETQYF
DNA: TGTGCCAGCAGCTTTAGTGCGGGGGGGGAGACCCAGTACTTC
V: TRBV7-3
D: TRBD2
size: -
J: TRBJ2-5

CDR3: CASSYRGGPNTEAFF
DNA: TGTGCCAGCAGCTATCGAGGGGGCCCGAACACTGAAGCTTTCTTT
V: TRBV7-2
D: TRBD1
size: few
J: TRBJ1-1

CDR3: CASRGWQTNYGYTF
DNA: TGTGCCAGCCGGGGCTGGCAGACTAACTATGGCTACACCTTC
V: TRBV27
D: -
size: few
J: TRBJ1-2

CDR3: CSAVSGGWTDTQYF
DNA: TGCAGTGCTGTATCCGGGGGTTGGACAGATACGCAGTATTTT
V: TRBV20-1
D: -
size: few
J: TRBJ2-3

CDR3: CAWSVGGAAFEQFF
DNA: TGTGCCTGGAGTGTGGGGGGGGCCGCTTTTGAGCAGTTCTTC
V: TRBV30
D: -
size: -
J: TRBJ2-1